Each of the 7 T cell receptor beta chains below was sequenced from the same sample in a study of T cell repertoires in cytomegalovirus infection. TCRdb reprocessed the reads with MiXCR, giving one entry per CDR3 protein. The sample carries 650,000 to 900,000 distinct CDR3 sequences, around 29% recorded once. Antigens of these TCRs are unknown. The material sequenced was cultured CD8+ T cells from PBMCs, taken from culture after CMV antigen stimulation. The receptors derive from a human donor in good health (CMV status not recorded). Some clones in this sample may be carry-over from other donors' samples.

The chain links TRBV9 to TRBJ2-3; possible D gene TRBD2, 7 bases. This CDR3 contains 16 residues. Germline V gives CDR1 SGDLS, CDR2 YYNGEE. The V gene lost 0 bases and the J gene lost 5 bases, with 16 bases spanning the gap. The CDR3 here is CASSVVSAGAQDTQYF. The CDR3 nucleotides are TGTGCCAGCAGCGTAGTCTCTGCGGGGGCCCAAGATACGCAGTATTTT. The full variable domain, with the rest looked up from reference TRBV9 and TRBJ2-3, is DSGVTQTPKHLITATGQRVTLRCSPRSGDLSVYWYQQSLDQGLQFLIQYYNGEERAKGNILERFSAQQFPDLHSELNLSSLELGDSALYFCASSVVSAGAQDTQYFGPGTRLTVL.

The sample holds a few counts of this clonotype. V usage is TRBV9 and J usage is TRBJ2-3, with TRBD1 matching 8 bases. The trim removed 3 bases at V and 5 bases at J, leaving 8 bases unmatched. The CDR3 has 15 amino acids. Germline-derived CDR1 and CDR2 are SGDLS and YYNGEE. The CDR3 region has the DNA TGTGCCAGCAGCGATCAGGGGGCCCCACGAGATACGCAGTATTTT. Residues: CASSDQGAPRDTQYF.

V gene TRBV29-1 combines with J gene TRBJ2-5; 7 nucleotides align to TRBD1. Trimming at V came to 0 bases and at J to 2 bases, leaving 9 bases not matched to a gene. The CDR3 covers 16 residues. Germline CDR1 and CDR2: SQVTM and ANQGSEA. CDR3 sequence (DNA): TGCAGCGTTGAAGATCTGGGGACAGACATACAAGAGACCCAGTACTTC. It codes for CSVEDLGTDIQETQYF.

This clonotype was detected a few times. The chain carries TRBV7-6 and TRBJ1-5, with a possible D match to TRBD1 (6 bases). Trimming took 5 bases from V and 3 from J, leaving 20 bases between them. Germline V lookup: CDR1 SGHVS, CDR2 FNYEAQ. This CDR3 is 17 amino acids long. This CDR3 reads CASSRTGGGVDNQPQHF. In nucleotides, the CDR3 is TGTGCCAGCAGCCGAACTGGAGGGGGGGTAGACAATCAGCCCCAGCATTTT.

This clonotype was detected ten times or more. The gene calls are TRBV7-9 and TRBJ1-5; D ambiguous. The length of the CDR3 is 13 residues. CDR1 is SEHNR and CDR2 is FQNEAQ in the germline V gene (reference sequence). Trimming removed 5 bases at V and 0 bases at J, with 5 bases between. CDR3 region: CASSQYSNQPQHF. The CDR3 DNA is TGTGCCAGCAGCCAGTATAGCAATCAGCCCCAGCATTTT. The whole variable domain, remainder taken from reference TRBV7-9 and TRBJ1-5, is DTGVSQNPRHKITKRGQNVTFRCDPISEHNRLYWYRQTLGQGPEFLTYFQNEAQLEKSRLLSDRFSAERPKGSFSTLEIQRTEQGDSAMYLCASSQYSNQPQHFGDGTRLSIL.

The rearrangement links TRBV19 to TRBJ2-1, with a possible D match to TRBD1 (6 bases). Trimming cost V 7 bases and J 4 bases, with 17 bases left between them. The CDR3 extends over 15 amino acids. CDR1 is LNHDA, CDR2 SQIVND, per germline (reference sequence). The CDR3, as DNA: TGTGCCAGTACCGAGGACAGATCCCCGTACAATGAGCAGTTCTTC. Translated: CASTEDRSPYNEQFF.

This chain uses TRBV6-5 with TRBJ2-1, with TRBD2 identical over 10 bases. Germline CDR1 MNHEY, CDR2 SVGAGI. The V segment lost 7 bases and the J segment 4 bases; nucleotides outside the gene matches: 7. CDR3 size: 15 residues. The CDR3 DNA reads as TGTGCCAGCAATATACTAGCGGGGTGGTACAATGAGCAGTTCTTC. Translated, it gives CASNILAGWYNEQFF.